This T cell receptor (beta chain) was sequenced during a study of tumor and adjacent non-tumor tissue in lung cancer. Looking at the study overall: Aged about 30 to 76 years, patients included about 11 men and 4 to 6 women with stage I to III disease.

Germline CDR1 is SGHNT and CDR2 is YENEEA. CDR3 size: 15 residues. Three rounds of nested PCR, following a modified ARM-PCR protocol, produced the TCRbeta library. MiXCR was run by TCRdb on the multiplex PCR reads, yielding one entry per CDR3 protein. This table has fewer than 45,000 distinct CDR3 sequences, roughly two thirds appearing once. This sample's RNA came from whole unsorted tissue. The normal lung tissue was taken more than 3 cm from the tumor edge. Concerning this clonotype itself: One end of the junction is discordant with germline, which a read error may explain.

The clonotype was recovered from a woman aged 40 to 49 with non-small cell lung cancer. The V gene is TRBV11-3, the J gene TRBJ1-6; 7 bases are a match to TRBD1. The sample taken for sequencing was distant non-tumor lung tissue. The CDR3 sequence is CSSNSQTGMGSPLHF. The CDR3 coding sequence is TGTTCCAGCAATTCCCAGACAGGGATGGGATCACCCCTCCACTTT.